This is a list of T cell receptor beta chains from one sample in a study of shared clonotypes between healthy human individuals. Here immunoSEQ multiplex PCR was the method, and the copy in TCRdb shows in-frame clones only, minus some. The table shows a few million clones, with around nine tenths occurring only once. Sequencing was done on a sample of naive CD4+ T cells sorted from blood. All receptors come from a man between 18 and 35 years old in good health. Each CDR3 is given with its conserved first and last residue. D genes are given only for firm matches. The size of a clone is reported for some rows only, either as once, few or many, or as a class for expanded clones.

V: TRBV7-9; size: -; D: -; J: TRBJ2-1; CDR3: CASSRYNEQFF; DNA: TGTGCCAGCTCCCGGTACAATGAGCAGTTCTTC
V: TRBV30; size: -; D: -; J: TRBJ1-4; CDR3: CAWSFSPEKLFF; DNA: TGTGCCTGGTCTTTTTCACCTGAAAAACTGTTTTTT
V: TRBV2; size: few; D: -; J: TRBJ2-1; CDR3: CASSELSYNEQFF; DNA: TGTGCCAGCAGTGAGCTAAGTTACAATGAGCAGTTCTTC
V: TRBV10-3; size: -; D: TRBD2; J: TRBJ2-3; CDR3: CATQVGTSARGTDTQYF; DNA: TGTGCCACCCAGGTAGGGACTAGCGCCCGGGGCACAGATACGCAGTATTTT
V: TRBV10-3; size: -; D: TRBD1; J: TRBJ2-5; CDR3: CAISEPTGGQETQYF; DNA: TGTGCCATCAGTGAGCCGACAGGGGGCCAAGAGACCCAGTACTTC
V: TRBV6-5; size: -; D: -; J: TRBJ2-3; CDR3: CASSYLDTQYF; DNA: TGTGCCAGCAGTTATCTGGATACGCAGTATTTT
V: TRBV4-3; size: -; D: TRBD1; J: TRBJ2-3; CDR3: CASSQDFSDRGTDTQYF; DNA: TGCGCCAGCAGCCAAGATTTTTCGGACAGGGGTACAGATACGCAGTATTTT
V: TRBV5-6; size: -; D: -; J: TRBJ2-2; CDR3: CASSLVAGTNTGELFF; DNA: TGTGCCAGCAGCCTGGTGGCAGGGACCAACACCGGGGAGCTGTTTTTT
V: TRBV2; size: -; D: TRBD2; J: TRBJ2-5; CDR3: CASNSLLAAQETQYF; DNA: TGTGCCAGCAACTCCTTACTAGCGGCCCAAGAGACCCAGTACTTC
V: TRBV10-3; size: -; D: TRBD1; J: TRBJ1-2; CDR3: CATGTDYGYTF; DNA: TGTGCCACCGGGACAGACTATGGCTACACCTTC
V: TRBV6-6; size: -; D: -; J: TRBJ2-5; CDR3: CASSRLDAGAQETQYF; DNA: TGTGCCAGCAGCAGACTCGATGCCGGGGCTCAAGAGACCCAGTACTTC
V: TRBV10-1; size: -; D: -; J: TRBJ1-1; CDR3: CASSESGDTEAFF; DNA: TGCGCCAGCAGTGAGTCCGGGGACACTGAAGCTTTCTTT
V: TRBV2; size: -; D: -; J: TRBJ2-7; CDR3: CASSVGSYEQYF; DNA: TGTGCCAGCAGTGTTGGGTCCTACGAGCAGTACTTC
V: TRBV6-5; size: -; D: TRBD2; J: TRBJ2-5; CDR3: CASVASGDKTQYF; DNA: TGTGCCAGCGTAGCTAGCGGGGATAAGACCCAGTACTTC
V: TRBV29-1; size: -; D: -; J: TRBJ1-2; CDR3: CSVPRDSNYGYTF; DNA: TGCAGCGTTCCCCGGGACTCTAACTATGGCTACACCTTC
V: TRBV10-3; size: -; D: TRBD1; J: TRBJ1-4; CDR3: CAISDEDRGNEKLFF; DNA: TGTGCCATCAGTGATGAGGACAGGGGGAATGAAAAACTGTTTTTT
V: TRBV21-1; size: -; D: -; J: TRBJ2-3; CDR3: CASSSRLAATDTQYF; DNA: TGTGCCAGCAGCTCCCGACTAGCAGCCACAGATACGCAGTATTTT
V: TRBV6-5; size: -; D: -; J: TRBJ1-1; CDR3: CASSTGNTEAFF; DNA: TGTGCCAGCTCCACAGGGAACACTGAAGCTTTCTTT
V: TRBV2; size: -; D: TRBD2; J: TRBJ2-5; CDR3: CASILAAQETQYF; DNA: TGTGCCAGCATTCTAGCGGCCCAAGAGACCCAGTACTTC
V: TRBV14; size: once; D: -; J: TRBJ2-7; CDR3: CASSQPLQGAHEQYF; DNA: TGTGCCAGCAGCCAACCTCTACAGGGCGCCCACGAGCAGTACTTC
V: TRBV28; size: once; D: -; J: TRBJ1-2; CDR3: CASSLAQPPGGYTF; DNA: TGTGCCAGCAGTTTAGCCCAACCGCCTGGTGGCTACACCTTC
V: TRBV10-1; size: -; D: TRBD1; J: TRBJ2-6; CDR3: CASSPGTAGANVLTF; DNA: TGCGCCAGCAGCCCTGGGACAGCTGGGGCCAACGTCCTGACTTTC
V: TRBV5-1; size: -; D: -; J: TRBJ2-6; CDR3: CASSLAFSSGAGANVLTF; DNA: TGCGCCAGCAGCTTGGCCTTTTCGTCAGGGGCTGGGGCCAACGTCCTGACTTTC
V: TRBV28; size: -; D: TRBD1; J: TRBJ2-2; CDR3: CASSWAGQGNTGELFF; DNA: TGTGCCAGCAGCTGGGCGGGACAGGGGAACACCGGGGAGCTGTTTTTT
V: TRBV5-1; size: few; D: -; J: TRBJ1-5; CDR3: CASRRWVDQPQHF; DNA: TGCGCCAGCAGGAGGTGGGTGGATCAGCCCCAGCATTTT
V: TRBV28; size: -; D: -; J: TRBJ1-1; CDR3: CASRTPVAPGTEAFF; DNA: TGTGCCAGCAGGACCCCAGTGGCCCCCGGGACTGAAGCTTTCTTT
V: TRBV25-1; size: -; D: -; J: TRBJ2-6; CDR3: CASSWGSGANVLTF; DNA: TGTGCCAGCAGCTGGGGTTCTGGGGCCAACGTCCTGACTTTC
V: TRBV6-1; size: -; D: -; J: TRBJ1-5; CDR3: CASSEWTAGSNQPQHF; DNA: TGTGCCAGCAGTGAATGGACGGCTGGGAGCAATCAGCCCCAGCATTTT
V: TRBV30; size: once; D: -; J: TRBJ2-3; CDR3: CAWSPRDTDTQYF; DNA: TGTGCCTGGAGCCCCCGGGACACAGATACGCAGTATTTT
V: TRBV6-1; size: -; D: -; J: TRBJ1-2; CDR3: CASLDNSNYGYTF; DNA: TGTGCCAGCTTGGACAATAGTAACTATGGCTACACCTTC
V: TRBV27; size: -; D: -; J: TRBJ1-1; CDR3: CASSSYITQPREAFF; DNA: TGTGCCAGCAGTTCATACATAACACAGCCGAGGGAAGCTTTCTTT
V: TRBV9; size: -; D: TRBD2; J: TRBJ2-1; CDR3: CASSGHLAGLNNEQFF; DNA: TGTGCCAGCAGCGGCCACCTAGCGGGCCTTAACAATGAGCAGTTCTTC
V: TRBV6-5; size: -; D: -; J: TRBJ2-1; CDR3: CASSAGKNEQFF; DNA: TGTGCCAGCAGTGCAGGGAAAAATGAGCAGTTCTTC
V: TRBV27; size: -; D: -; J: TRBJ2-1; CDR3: CASSPGWGGFYNEQFF; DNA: TGTGCCAGCAGCCCAGGATGGGGGGGCTTCTACAATGAGCAGTTCTTC
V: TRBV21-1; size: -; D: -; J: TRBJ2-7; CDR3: CASSKEGSYEQYF; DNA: TGTGCCAGCAGCAAAGAAGGATCCTACGAGCAGTACTTC
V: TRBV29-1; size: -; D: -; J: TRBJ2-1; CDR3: CSALTHNEQFF; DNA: TGCAGCGCCCTTACCCACAATGAGCAGTTCTTC
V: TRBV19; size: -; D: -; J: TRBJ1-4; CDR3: CASKGWGDPEKLFF; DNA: TGTGCCAGTAAGGGGTGGGGTGATCCTGAAAAACTGTTTTTT